The 18 T cell receptor beta chains reported below all come from one sample, sequenced in a study of CD4 T cells in relation to SARS-CoV-2 and coronaviruses. Unexposed donor CD4+ T cells date from 2011-2018, before the COVID-19 pandemic. Isolation of CD4+ T cells took place after about eleven days in culture. Repertoires were generated with immunoSEQ multiplex PCR, while TCRdb's copy carries only in-frame clones and drops some. The sample includes roughly 20,000 clones, roughly four fifths seen only once; the top ten take about 20%. These receptors' antigens are unknown. The specimen was CD4+ T cells from PBMCs, cultured in vitro. Receptor source: a human donor in good health.

This chain connects TRBV12-5 to TRBJ2-1, with TRBD2 identical over 10 bases. There are 16 residues in the CDR3. V lost 1 base and J lost 4; bases outside the gene matches: 4. Germline V gene sequence: CDR1 LGHNT, CDR2 FRNRAP. DNA for the CDR3: TGTGCTAGTGGTTTGGAGGCTAGCGGGGGATACAATGAGCAGTTCTTC. Translation gives CASGLEASGGYNEQFF.

The chain couples TRBV18 to TRBJ2-5; D could derive from TRBD1 or TRBD2 (5 bases each). The CDR3 has 15 amino acids. Germline V gene data show CDR1 as KGHSH and CDR2 as LQKENI. V was shortened by 2 bases and J by 3 bases, with 13 bases between the two germline ends. CDR3 nucleotides: TGTGCCAGCTCACCAGGGGGTGGGCGGAAAGAGACCCAGTACTTC. Protein sequence: CASSPGGGRKETQYF.

This clone was observed a handful of times. The V call is TRBV7-8, the J call TRBJ1-6; 8 bases agree with TRBD1. Germline lookup yields CDR1 SGHVS and CDR2 FQNEAQ. The CDR3 has 17 amino acids. J was trimmed by 5 bases and V by 5 bases; bases with no gene match: 11. This CDR3 reads CASSTAVGGQDNSPLHF. CDR3 sequence (DNA): TGTGCCAGCAGCACTGCGGTGGGGGGACAGGATAATTCACCCCTCCACTTT.

This clone occurred a few times. This chain uses TRBV5-1 with TRBJ1-6; the D is unclear. Trimming pared 1 base from V and 8 bases from J, leaving 13 bases between. The germline V gene has CDR1 SGHRS and CDR2 YFSETQ. The CDR3 has 15 residues. The CDR3 reads CASSLTGLGDSPLHF. As DNA, the CDR3 is TGCGCCAGCAGCTTGACTGGACTCGGGGATTCACCCCTCCACTTT.

The CDR3 reads CASSLFVPAILPSYEQYF. CDR3 sequence (DNA): TGTGCCAGCAGCTTGTTTGTTCCGGCCATACTGCCCTCCTACGAGCAGTACTTC. The chain couples TRBV5-6 to TRBJ2-7; no clear D gene. This CDR3 has 18 amino acids. V shed 1 base and J shed 0 bases, with 20 bases lying between them. CDR1 SGHDT and CDR2 YYEEEE come from the germline V gene.

There are a few counts of this clone. The chain joins TRBV11-2 to TRBJ1-1; no clear D gene. The germline gives CDR1 SGHAT, CDR2 FQNNGV. The CDR3 is 13 amino acids. Trimming took off 8 bases at V and 0 bases at J, with 10 bases between the two ends. This CDR3 is CASQRYLNTEAFF. The CDR3 DNA is TGTGCCAGCCAGCGGTACTTGAACACTGAAGCTTTCTTT. Full variable domain (missing parts from reference TRBV11-2 and TRBJ1-1): EAGVAQSPRYKIIEKRQSVAFWCNPISGHATLYWYQQILGQGPKLLIQFQNNGVVDDSQLPKDRFSAERLKGVDSTLKIQPAKLEDSAVYLCASQRYLNTEAFFGQGTRLTVV.

This clone was counted a few times. The chain couples TRBV19 to TRBJ1-3, with TRBD1 matching over 10 bases. Germline CDR1 is LNHDA and CDR2 is SQIVND (reference sequence). Trimming at V came to 4 bases and at J to 2 bases, leaving 5 bases not matched to a gene. The CDR3 loop spans 16 amino acids. The DNA for the CDR3 is TGTGCCAGTAGTAAAGGGACAGGGGATACTGGAAACACCATATATTTT. It encodes CASSKGTGDTGNTIYF.

This clone was picked up one time. The genes are TRBV6-6 and TRBJ2-3; D may match TRBD1 or TRBD2 (5 bases each). CDR3 size: 14 residues. Trimming left V 7 bases short and J 6 bases short, with 17 bases between. Germline V CDR1 and CDR2: MNHNY, SVGAGI (reference sequence). DNA for the CDR3: TGTGCCAGCACCTATCGGTGGGGGTTGGATACGCAGTATTTT. Encoded protein: CASTYRWGLDTQYF.

This clone came up a few times. This chain links TRBV7-2 with TRBJ2-7, with D perhaps TRBD1 or TRBD2 (6 bases each). Germline V CDR1 and CDR2: SGHTA, FQGNSA. Trimming removed 4 bases from V and 8 bases from J, with 12 bases in between. The CDR3 is 12 amino acids. CDR3 coding DNA: TGTGCCAGCAGCTCTTATGGGGGGCAGCAGTACTTC. It encodes CASSSYGGQQYF.

The V gene is TRBV11-3, the J gene TRBJ2-5, with D possibly TRBD2 on 7 matching bases. V shed 5 bases and J shed 1 base, with 20 bases lying between them. The CDR3 spans 17 residues. Germline assignment: CDR1 SGHNT and CDR2 YENEEA. CDR3 coding DNA: TGTGCCAGCAGCGAGGGGGGGGGAAACGGCGGCCAAGAGACCCAGTACTTC. It specifies CASSEGGGNGGQETQYF.

This clone was seen once. The chain employs TRBV7-2 and TRBJ1-2; 12 bases are shared with TRBD1. The germline CDR1 and CDR2 sequences are SGHTA and FQGNSA. V gave up 2 bases and J gave up 8 bases; unmatched junction bases: 6. There are 15 residues in the CDR3. For the CDR3, the DNA is TGTGCCAGCAGCTTATGGGGACAGGGGGCTCAGGGCTACACCTTC. Its protein product is CASSLWGQGAQGYTF.

The rearrangement uses TRBV19 and TRBJ1-1, with D unclear. The V end lost 2 bases, the J end lost 0 bases, and 10 bases lay between the germline ends. The CDR3 has 15 residues. Germline lookup yields CDR1 LNHDA and CDR2 SQIVND (reference sequence). CDR3 DNA sequence: TGTGCCAGTAGTATAAACCCCACGGTGAACACTGAAGCTTTCTTT. Translating it yields CASSINPTVNTEAFF.

The chain combines TRBV5-1 with TRBJ1-1, with 7 bases matching TRBD1. Unmatched junction bases numbered 13, after V lost 4 bases and J lost 4 bases. The CDR3 consists of 16 residues. Per the germline V gene, CDR1 is SGHRS and CDR2 is YFSETQ. Here the CDR3 DNA reads TGCGCCAGCAGCGATACGACAGGGATCGTGGGCACTGAAGCTTTCTTT. It encodes CASSDTTGIVGTEAFF.

V and J are TRBV7-2 and TRBJ2-3, with D possibly being TRBD1 (5 bases). Germline V gene sequence: CDR1 SGHTA, CDR2 FQGNSA. Trimming took 3 bases from V and 4 from J, leaving 5 bases between them. The CDR3 consists of 12 residues. The CDR3 region has the DNA TGTGCCAGCAGCTTCAGGGCAGATACGCAGTATTTT. As protein: CASSFRADTQYF.

This clone is labeled medium-sized. The V call is TRBV5-1, the J call TRBJ1-3; D remains ambiguous. Looked up from germline, CDR1 is SGHRS and CDR2 is YFSETQ. V was shortened by 4 bases and J by 0 bases, with 8 bases between the two germline ends. The CDR3 totals 14 residues. CDR3: CASSPDYSGNTIYF. The CDR3 DNA follows: TGCGCCAGCAGCCCGGATTACTCTGGAAACACCATATATTTT.

The chain recombines TRBV4-3 with TRBJ1-2; 9 nucleotides align to TRBD1. The CDR3 consists of 15 residues. J was trimmed by 5 bases and V by 2 bases; bases with no gene match: 6. The germline gives CDR1 LGHNA, CDR2 YSLEER. The CDR3 protein is CASSQNLGTGYGYTF. For the CDR3, the DNA is TGCGCCAGCAGCCAAAACCTCGGGACAGGGTATGGCTACACCTTC.

This chain uses TRBV4-3 with TRBJ1-3, with D perhaps TRBD1 (5 bases). Per germline, CDR1 LGHNA and CDR2 YSLEER. Trimming took 0 bases from V and 7 from J, leaving 13 bases between them. The CDR3 is 15 residues long. CDR3 DNA sequence: TGCGCCAGCAGCCAAGAAGTGGCAGGGTGGAACACCATATATTTT. Amino acid sequence: CASSQEVAGWNTIYF.

This chain joins TRBV14 and TRBJ2-7; 9 nucleotides agree with TRBD1. This CDR3 comprises 15 residues. Germline CDR1 SGHDN, CDR2 FVKESK. Trimming removed 2 bases from V and 3 bases from J; junction bases left unmatched: 5. The CDR3, as DNA: TGTGCCAGCAGCCAAAAGTTGGGACAGGGCTACGAGCAGTACTTC. Translating gives CASSQKLGQGYEQYF.